This T cell receptor beta chain was captured by sequencing in a study of CD8 T cells in Susac syndrome. Germline CDR1 is SGHDT and CDR2 is YYEEEE. The CDR3 runs 15 residues. The V end was cut by 2 bases, the J end by 5 bases, with 16 bases between. The authors reverse transcribed roughly 0.5 to 1 ug RNA with random hexamers. Via MiXCR, TCRdb re-called the immunoSEQ multiplex PCR reads, giving one row per CDR3 protein. The table records around 220,000 distinct CDR3 sequences, approximately 90% of them present only once. The sample comprised CD8+ T cells from PBMCs. This rearrangement joins TRBV5-6 to TRBJ2-5; possible D gene TRBD1, 6 bases. This sequence was found in a human donor with multiple sclerosis. The CDR3 is CASSFDGTRGETQYF. The CDR3 coding sequence is TGTGCCAGCAGCTTTGACGGAACAAGGGGGGAGACCCAGTACTTC.